Below, 13 T cell receptor beta chains from the same sample are listed, as sequenced in a study of blood T cells in healthy people across ages. A J-beta primer mix and a sample-barcoded 5' primer were used in a second PCR of about 7 to 12 cycles. TCRdb re-derived calls from the 5' RACE reads in MiXCR, one entry per CDR3 protein. The data show about 730,000 distinct CDR3 sequences, approximately 39% seen once. Sequenced: blood. The origin of the receptors is a woman aged 60-70 years in good health.

This clonotype has a handful of counts. J is TRBJ2-5 and V is TRBV6-5, with 9 positions matching TRBD1. The germline CDR1 and CDR2 sequences are MNHEY and SVGAGI. V lost 2 bases to trimming and J lost 2 bases; unmatched junction nucleotides: 6. The CDR3 consists of 16 residues. As DNA, the CDR3 is TGTGCCAGCAGTTACGTTATGGGGACAGGGCAAGAGACCCAGTACTTC. Its translation is CASSYVMGTGQETQYF.

The chain employs TRBV20-1 and TRBJ1-1, with D hard to call. Germline-derived CDR1 and CDR2 are DFQATT and SNEGSKA (reference sequence). Trimming took off 8 bases at V and 8 bases at J, with 12 bases between the two ends. CDR3 length: 10 amino acids. CDR3 nucleotide sequence: TGCAGTACCTCTTTAAGGGAAGCTTTCTTT. Amino acids: CSTSLREAFF.

This rearrangement joins TRBV12-3 or TRBV12-4 to TRBJ2-1; TRBD2 matches at 8 bases. TRBJ2-7 explains the end of the DNA better; the J call may be wrong. This CDR3 contains 13 residues. The chain's CDR3 is CASSGGAYNEQYF. In DNA, the CDR3 is TGTGCCTCCAGCGGGGGAGCTTACAATGAGCAGTACTTC.

This clonotype appeared a single time. J is TRBJ2-5 and V is TRBV20-1; 12 bases align to TRBD2. The end of the DNA aligns better with TRBJ2-7, so the J call may be wrong. Germline V gene sequence: CDR1 DFQATT, CDR2 SNEGSKA (reference sequence). This CDR3 spans 16 amino acids. CDR3 sequence (DNA): TGCAGTGCTAGACGACTAGCGGGAGAAATCTACAACGAGCAGTACTTC. Its protein is CSARRLAGEIYNEQYF.

This chain links TRBV6-1 with TRBJ1-1; D gene ambiguous. CDR1 is MNHNS, CDR2 SASEGT, per germline. V lost 2 bases and J 1 base, leaving 5 bases between the germline ends. The CDR3 length is 13 residues. The CDR3 DNA reads TGTGCCAGCAGTGAAATACAGAACACTGAAGCTTTCTTT. This gives the protein CASSEIQNTEAFF.

There are a few counts of this clonotype. One base away lies a much larger clone, so this may be a sequencing read error. The CDR3 bases are TGTGCCAGCAGTTTATCATGGTGGGGTTACGAGCAGTACTTC. It encodes CASSLSWWGYEQYF. This chain joins TRBV27 and TRBJ2-7; D gene ambiguous. Trimming shortened V by 0 bases and J by 4 bases, and 10 bases separated the two germline ends. Per germline, CDR1 MNHEY and CDR2 SMNVEV (reference sequence). The CDR3 sequence is 14 residues long.

A single count supports this clonotype. The chain couples TRBV11-2 to TRBJ1-2; D is ambiguous. The length of the CDR3 is 15 residues. The germline V and J ends were trimmed by 5 bases and 4 bases, with 17 bases remaining between them. CDR1 is SGHAT and CDR2 is FQNNGV in the germline V gene. The DNA for the CDR3 is TGTGCCAGCAGCCCCTCGAGCAGCTCTGTCTATGGCTACACCTTC. Protein: CASSPSSSSVYGYTF. The full variable domain, completed using reference TRBV11-2 and TRBJ1-2, is EAGVAQSPRYKIIEKRQSVAFWCNPISGHATLYWYQQILGQGPKLLIQFQNNGVVDDSQLPKDRFSAERLKGVDSTLKIQPAKLEDSAVYLCASSPSSSSVYGYTFGSGTRLTVV.

This clonotype was detected only a few times. The chain links TRBV21-1 to TRBJ2-1. TRBV21-1 is flagged as a pseudogene. CDR3 length equals 15 residues. CDR3 in DNA: TGTGCCAGCAGCAAAGGTCAGCAGCCCTACAATGAGCAGTTCTTC. Translation: CASSKGQQPYNEQFF.

The rearrangement uses TRBV29-1 and TRBJ2-1, with 9 bases identical to TRBD1. CDR1 is SQVTM, CDR2 ANQGSEA, per germline. The CDR3 consists of 14 residues. V was clipped by 7 bases and J by 4 bases; unmatched bases: 8. The CDR3 is CSAGTGIGYNEQFF. The DNA of the CDR3 is TGCAGCGCCGGGACAGGGATAGGATACAATGAGCAGTTCTTC.

The V gene is TRBV7-9, the J gene TRBJ2-1; 7 bases are a match to TRBD1. The V and J ends lost 5 bases and 3 bases, in that order; junction bases with no gene match: 10. Germline CDR1 and CDR2: SEHNR and FQNEAQ (reference sequence). This CDR3 has 16 residues. In DNA form, the CDR3 reads TGTGCCAGCAGCGCTACCAAGGGGGCTGGCTACAATGAGCAGTTCTTC. Translating gives CASSATKGAGYNEQFF.

The chain has TRBV5-1 and TRBJ2-3; 14 nucleotides align to TRBD2. CDR1 and CDR2 (germline): SGHRS, YFSETQ. Trimming at V came to 3 bases and at J to 5 bases, leaving 11 bases not matched to a gene. The CDR3 consists of 18 residues. CDR3 in DNA: TGCGCCAGCAGCTGGGCGCTGACTAGCGGGAGGGCCAGAGATACGCAGTATTTT. It specifies CASSWALTSGRARDTQYF.

In its sample, this clonotype was seen a few times. A much more abundant neighbour one base away suggests this may be a read error. The chain carries TRBV11-2 and TRBJ2-7; D gene unclear. CDR1 SGHAT and CDR2 FQNNGV come from the germline V gene. The CDR3 is 13 amino acids. This CDR3 is CASSVENSGEQYF. CDR3 DNA: TGTGCCAGCAGCGTAGAAAATTCGGGCGAGCAGTACTTC.

As for this clonotype: Mismatch with germline at one junction end may stem from a read error. The chain links TRBV29-1 to TRBJ2-7, with D hard to call. This CDR3 comprises 13 residues. CDR1 and CDR2 from the germline V gene are SQVTM and ANQGSEA. CDR3 sequence (DNA): TGCAGCGTTGAAGACGGTGGGTCCTACGATCAGTACTTC. Translated: CSVEDGGSYDQYF.